Below, one TCR beta chain is given with its context. Its antigen is unidentified. This specimen comes from a study of cytomegalovirus exposure and HLA in healthy donors. The junction had 6 bases not matched to a gene; V was cut back by 0 bases and J by 1 base. The germline V gene encodes CDR1 SGHRS and CDR2 YFSETQ. The CDR3 is made up of 17 amino acids. Vbeta (60) and Jbeta (13) primers were used in the PCR. Only in-frame clones appear in the TCRdb table, and some are missing; sequencing was by immunoSEQ multiplex PCR. Of around 150,000 clones in the sample, about 75% were seen once. Findings and caveats of the study: Analyzed later, most CMV-associated TCR beta chains appeared HLA-restricted. Rare TCR sequences dominated, though some public TCRs recurred in many donors. In vitro experiments confirmed that a few CMV-associated chains were specific for CMV antigens.

This TCR was sampled from a female donor in good health and CMV-seronegative. Sequencing was carried out using PBMCs. The V call is TRBV5-1, the J call TRBJ2-7, with TRBD2 identical over 11 bases. The CDR3 DNA reads TGCGCCAGCAGCTTGGACCTAGCGGGAGGAAGTTCCTACGAGCAGTACTTC. It is translated as CASSLDLAGGSSYEQYF.